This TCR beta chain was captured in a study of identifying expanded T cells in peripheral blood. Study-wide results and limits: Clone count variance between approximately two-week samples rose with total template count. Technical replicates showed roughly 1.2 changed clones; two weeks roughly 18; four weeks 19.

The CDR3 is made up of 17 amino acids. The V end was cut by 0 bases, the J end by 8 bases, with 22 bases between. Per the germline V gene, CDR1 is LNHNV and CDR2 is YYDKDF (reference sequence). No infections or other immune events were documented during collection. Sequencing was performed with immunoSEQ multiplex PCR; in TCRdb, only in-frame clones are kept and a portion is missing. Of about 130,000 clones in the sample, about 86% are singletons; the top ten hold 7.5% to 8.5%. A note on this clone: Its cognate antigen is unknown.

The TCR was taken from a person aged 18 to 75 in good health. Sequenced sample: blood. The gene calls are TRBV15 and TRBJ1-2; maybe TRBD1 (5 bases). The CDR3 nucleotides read TGTGCCACCAGCAGAGAGGCGGGAGCAGGGAGGAAGAGAGGCTACACCTTC. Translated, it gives CATSREAGAGRKRGYTF.